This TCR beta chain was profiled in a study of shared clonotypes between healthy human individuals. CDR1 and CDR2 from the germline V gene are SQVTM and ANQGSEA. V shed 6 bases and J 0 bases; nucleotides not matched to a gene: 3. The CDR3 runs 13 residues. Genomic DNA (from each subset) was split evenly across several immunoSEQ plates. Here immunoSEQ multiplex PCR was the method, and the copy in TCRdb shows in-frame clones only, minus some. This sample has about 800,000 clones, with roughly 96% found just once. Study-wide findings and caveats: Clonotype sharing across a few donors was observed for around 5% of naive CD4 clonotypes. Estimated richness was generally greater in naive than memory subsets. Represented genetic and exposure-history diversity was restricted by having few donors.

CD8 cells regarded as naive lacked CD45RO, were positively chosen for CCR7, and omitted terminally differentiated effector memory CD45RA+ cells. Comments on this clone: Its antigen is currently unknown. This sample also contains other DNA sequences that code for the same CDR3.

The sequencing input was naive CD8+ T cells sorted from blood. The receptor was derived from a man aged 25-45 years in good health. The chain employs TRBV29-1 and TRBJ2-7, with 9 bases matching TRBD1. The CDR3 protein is CSVGGQGSYEQYF. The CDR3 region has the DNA TGCAGCGTGGGGGGACAGGGCTCCTACGAGCAGTACTTC.